Below, 4 T cell receptor beta chains from the same sample are listed, as sequenced in a study of T cell repertoires in ileal Crohn's disease. Profiled with immunoSEQ multiplex PCR; TCRdb holds only in-frame clones, not every one. The repertoire has 17,000 or so clones, about 75% of them found once; the top ten carry about 4%. The time point denotes: inflamed ileum from the surgical specimen. The specimen sequenced was ileal tissue. These receptor sequences come from an adult with Crohn's disease.

This chain uses TRBV6-6 with TRBJ2-7; TRBD1 is a possible D gene (6 bases). The V gene's germline CDR1 is MNHNY and CDR2 SVGAGI (reference sequence). CDR3 size: 15 residues. The V end was cut by 6 bases, the J end by 1 base, with 16 bases between. The CDR3 DNA is TGTGCCAGCAGCCATGGGACATTAGTTTCCTACGAGCAGTACTTC. It translates to CASSHGTLVSYEQYF.

This sequence joins TRBV7-8 and TRBJ2-5; 7 bases are shared with TRBD1. The germline CDR1 and CDR2 sequences are SGHVS and FQNEAQ. This CDR3 contains 16 residues. V was clipped by 0 bases and J by 5 bases; unmatched bases: 9. The CDR3 region has the DNA TGTGCCAGCAGCTTAGCCAGAGGGGGCTCGATTGAGACCCAGTACTTC. Protein: CASSLARGGSIETQYF. The full variable domain, in which reference TRBV7-8 and TRBJ2-5 provide the parts outside the CDR3, is GAGVSQSPRYKVAKRGQDVALRCDPISGHVSLFWYQQALGQGPEFLTYFQNEAQLDKSGLPSDRFFAERPEGSVSTLKIQRTQQEDSAVYLCASSLARGGSIETQYFGPGTRLLVL.

This chain connects TRBV5-6 to TRBJ2-2; 11 bases map to TRBD2. V gave up 4 bases and J gave up 5 bases; unmatched junction bases: 4. In germline, CDR1 is SGHDT, CDR2 YYEEEE. This CDR3 has 15 residues. The CDR3 DNA follows: TGTGCCAGCAGCGTAGCGGGGGGGCTTACCGGGGAGCTGTTTTTT. This encodes CASSVAGGLTGELFF.

In this sample, this clone turned up once. J is TRBJ2-7 and V is TRBV28; 8 nucleotides match TRBD1. Germline V gives CDR1 MDHEN, CDR2 SYDVKM. This CDR3 comprises 13 residues. The V and J ends lost 6 bases and 3 bases, in that order; junction bases with no gene match: 4. The CDR3 reads CASRGTGYYEQYF. CDR3 in DNA: TGTGCCAGCAGGGGGACAGGATACTACGAGCAGTACTTC.